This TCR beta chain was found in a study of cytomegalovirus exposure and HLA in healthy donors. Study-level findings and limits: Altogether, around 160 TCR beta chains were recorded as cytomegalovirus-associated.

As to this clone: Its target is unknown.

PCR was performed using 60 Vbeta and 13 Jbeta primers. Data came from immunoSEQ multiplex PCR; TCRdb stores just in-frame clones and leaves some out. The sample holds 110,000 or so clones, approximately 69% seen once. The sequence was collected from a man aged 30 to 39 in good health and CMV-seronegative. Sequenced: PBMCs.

The CDR3 is CASSQVSEALSYEQYF. CDR3 DNA sequence: TGCGCCAGCAGCCAAGTCAGTGAGGCACTCTCCTACGAGCAGTACTTC. The chain links TRBV4-1 to TRBJ2-7; D is unclear. This CDR3 contains 16 residues. In germline, CDR1 is MGHRA, CDR2 YSYEKL. Trimming stripped 1 base from V and 0 bases from J, with 13 bases between.